What follows are 19 T cell receptor beta chains derived from one specimen sequenced in a study of blood T cell repertoires in COVID-19. Method: immunoSEQ multiplex PCR; TCRdb's copy keeps in-frame clones and lacks some. The profile covers 250,000 to 350,000 clones, with more than 75% appearing a single time and under 2.5% taken by the ten largest. Sequencing was carried out using PBMCs or T cells enriched from blood (not recorded which). The receptors were sampled from a woman between 55 and 75 years old in a cohort exposed to, infected with or recovered from COVID-19 (not recorded which).

V gene TRBV19 combines with J gene TRBJ2-3, with D perhaps TRBD2 (5 bases). CDR3 length: 15 amino acids. V lost 3 bases, J lost 0 bases, and 10 bases lay in between. Germline CDR1 LNHDA, CDR2 SQIVND (reference sequence). The CDR3 spells CASSMGGGSTDTQYF. CDR3 in DNA: TGTGCCAGTAGTATGGGCGGAGGAAGCACAGATACGCAGTATTTT.

The CDR3 protein is CASSLSVRTRAEQRAYEQYF. CDR3 coding DNA: TGCGCCAGCAGCTTGTCGGTAAGGACTAGGGCCGAACAAAGGGCCTACGAGCAGTACTTC. J is TRBJ2-7 and V is TRBV5-1, with 7 bases fitting TRBD2. The germline V gene has CDR1 SGHRS and CDR2 YFSETQ. Trimming removed 1 base from V and 2 bases from J; junction bases left unmatched: 21. The CDR3 sequence is 20 residues long.

This clone was detected a few times. This chain uses TRBV7-3 with TRBJ2-7; 9 bases match TRBD2. CDR1 is SGHTA, CDR2 FQGTGA, per germline. J was trimmed by 3 bases and V by 2 bases; bases with no gene match: 2. This CDR3 spans 14 amino acids. For the CDR3, the DNA is TGTGCCAGCAGCTTACAAGCGGGAGGCTACGAGCAGTACTTC. Translated, it gives CASSLQAGGYEQYF.

This chain uses TRBV4-1 with TRBJ1-5; no definite D call. V lost 0 bases and J 11 bases, leaving 14 bases between the germline ends. The CDR3 totals 14 residues. From germline, CDR1 is MGHRA and CDR2 YSYEKL. The CDR3 DNA reads TGCGCCAGCAGCCAAGATTTGCTAGGGAGTACCCAGCATTTT. Translation: CASSQDLLGSTQHF.

The chain combines TRBV4-3 with TRBJ2-7; TRBD2 is a possible D gene (6 bases). Germline V lookup: CDR1 LGHNA, CDR2 YSLEER. This CDR3 is 15 amino acids long. Between the trimmed V and J ends, which lost 2 bases and 3 bases, there was a span of 14 bases. CDR3 sequence (DNA): TGCGCCAGCAGCCAAAGCAGTAGCGGTTACTACGAGCAGTACTTC. Translating gives CASSQSSSGYYEQYF.

This clone has only one observation. CDR3 DNA sequence: TGTGCCAGCAGTACAGGGAAGCCCTACAATGAGCAGTTCTTC. Translation gives CASSTGKPYNEQFF. The gene calls are TRBV5-6 and TRBJ2-1; a weak D match, TRBD1 (6 bases). Germline values: CDR1 SGHDT, CDR2 YYEEEE. The V gene lost 5 bases and the J gene lost 2 bases, with 11 bases spanning the gap. The CDR3 spans 14 residues.

The V gene is TRBV18, the J gene TRBJ2-5, with D perhaps matching TRBD1 (5 bases). Between the trimmed V and J ends, which lost 6 bases and 1 base, there was a span of 15 bases. The CDR3 spans 15 residues. Germline loops: CDR1 KGHSH, CDR2 LQKENI. The CDR3 loop is CASSLQGFGQETQYF. CDR3 nucleotides: TGTGCCAGCTCCCTCCAGGGTTTTGGCCAAGAGACCCAGTACTTC.

The table lists this clone with a few counts. The V and J genes are TRBV28 and TRBJ2-7; 7 bases are shared with TRBD1. The length of the CDR3 is 13 residues. Germline V gene data show CDR1 as MDHEN and CDR2 as SYDVKM. Germline trimming cut 6 bases from V and 3 bases from J; bases unmatched to any gene: 5. As DNA, the CDR3 is TGTGCCAGCAGGACAGGGCCAGGCTACGAGCAGTACTTC. Protein sequence: CASRTGPGYEQYF.

This chain joins TRBV11-2 and TRBJ2-2; 9 bases are a match to TRBD1. Germline CDR1 SGHAT, CDR2 FQNNGV. Germline trimming cut 1 base from V and 6 bases from J; bases unmatched to any gene: 3. The CDR3 consists of 15 residues. DNA of the CDR3: TGTGCCAGCAGCTTAGCCGGACAGGGGTCCGGGGAGCTGTTTTTT. Its translation is CASSLAGQGSGELFF.

V is TRBV5-1 and J is TRBJ2-2; 8 bases map to TRBD1. Germline V lookup: CDR1 SGHRS, CDR2 YFSETQ. The CDR3 runs 16 residues. V gave up 4 bases and J gave up 4 bases; unmatched junction bases: 9. CDR3 in DNA: TGCGCCAGCAGCCCTTCTACAGGGGGAGGCACCGGGGAGCTGTTTTTT. It encodes CASSPSTGGGTGELFF.

The chain carries TRBV3-1 (or the pseudogene TRBV3-2) and TRBJ2-2; 9 bases are shared with TRBD1. With V trimmed by 5 bases and J by 3 bases, 4 bases remained unmatched. CDR1 and CDR2 from the germline V gene are LGHDT and YNNKEL (reference sequence). The CDR3 is made up of 15 amino acids. The CDR3 region is CASSADRGDTGELFF. In nucleotides, the CDR3 is TGTGCCAGCAGCGCGGACAGGGGTGACACCGGGGAGCTGTTTTTT.

This rearrangement joins TRBV4-3 to TRBJ2-7; D is uncertain. Trimming stripped 0 bases from V and 2 bases from J, with 11 bases between. The CDR3 has 15 residues. The germline V gene has CDR1 LGHNA and CDR2 YSLEER. This CDR3 reads CASSQDFASAYEQYF. The CDR3 DNA follows: TGCGCCAGCAGCCAAGACTTTGCCAGTGCCTACGAGCAGTACTTC.

This chain connects TRBV3-1 (or the pseudogene TRBV3-2) to TRBJ2-7, with a weak D call TRBD1 (5 bases). This CDR3 region has 14 residues. CDR1 is LGHDT and CDR2 is YNNKEL in the germline V gene (reference sequence). The ends were cut back, 0 bases at V and 3 bases at J, with 9 bases in the middle. CDR3 in amino acids: CASSQENRFYEQYF. The CDR3 DNA reads as TGTGCCAGCAGCCAAGAAAACAGGTTCTACGAGCAGTACTTC.

This sequence joins TRBV25-1 and TRBJ2-7; 9 bases are shared with TRBD1. The V segment lost 5 bases and the J segment 3 bases; nucleotides outside the gene matches: 5. This CDR3 is built from 14 residues. The germline gives CDR1 MGHDK, CDR2 SYGVNS. CDR3 sequence reads: CASSFGTGSYEQYF. The CDR3 DNA is TGTGCCAGCAGTTTTGGGACAGGGAGCTACGAGCAGTACTTC.

This clone was picked up one time. The chain carries TRBV6-1 and TRBJ1-6; D gene uncertain. The CDR3 covers 13 residues. The germline V gene encodes CDR1 MNHNS and CDR2 SASEGT. Trimming took off 0 bases at V and 10 bases at J, with 7 bases between the two ends. CDR3 DNA: TGTGCCAGCAGTGAAGCGAGGATCTCACCCCTCCACTTT. Its translation: CASSEARISPLHF.

V usage is TRBV7-2 and J usage is TRBJ1-3; unclear D gene. V was clipped by 4 bases and J by 0 bases, with 10 bases between them. Looked up from germline, CDR1 is SGHTA and CDR2 is FQGNSA. The CDR3 extends over 15 amino acids. In nucleotides, the CDR3 is TGTGCCAGCAGCTCACAGAGGGCCTCTGGAAACACCATATATTTT. Translating it yields CASSSQRASGNTIYF.

This chain links TRBV5-1 with TRBJ1-6; the match to TRBD1 covers 9 bases. The trim removed 4 bases at V and 6 bases at J, leaving 5 bases unmatched. From germline, CDR1 is SGHRS and CDR2 YFSETQ. The CDR3 runs 15 residues. CDR3 sequence: CASSRTGERNSPLHF. The CDR3 coding sequence is TGCGCCAGCAGCCGGACAGGGGAACGTAATTCACCCCTCCACTTT.

The chain recombines TRBV16 with TRBJ2-1, with TRBD2 matching 10 bases. This CDR3 has 16 amino acids. Looked up from germline, CDR1 is KGHSY and CDR2 is FQNENV. The junction had 9 bases not matched to a gene; V was cut back by 2 bases and J by 8 bases. CDR3 in DNA: TGTGCCAGCAGCCAAGAGCCTAGCGGGAGCGGGTATGAGCAGTTCTTC. Its protein product is CASSQEPSGSGYEQFF.

The chain uses TRBV6-5 and TRBJ2-5; D may be TRBD1 (5 bases). Trimming removed 7 bases from V and 4 bases from J, with 13 bases in between. The CDR3 spans 13 residues. Looked up from germline, CDR1 is MNHEY and CDR2 is SVGAGI. CDR3 sequence: CASTRQRGETQYF. The CDR3, as DNA: TGTGCCAGCACGAGACAGAGAGGAGAGACCCAGTACTTC.